This T cell receptor (beta chain) appears in the sequencing data of a study of somatic mutations in cytotoxic T cells in rheumatoid arthritis. Notes on the study in general: CD8+ T-cell clonality did not differ significantly between rheumatoid arthritis patients and age-matched healthy controls. A largest CD8+ clone above 20% of CD8+ cells occurred in about an eighth of the roughly 65 patients.

Comments on this clone: Its antigen is not identified.

Purity of the CD4+ and CD8+ cells, isolated by positive magnetic bead selection, was checked by flow cytometry. TCRdb's copy holds only in-frame clones and misses some; the assay was immunoSEQ multiplex PCR. The sample lists 12,000 or so clones, over 80% occurring once. Material: CD8+ T cells sorted from blood. This receptor was taken from a woman in her sixties or seventies in good health.

The CDR3 spells CASSVTGTGNTEAFF. In DNA, the CDR3 is TGTGCCAGCAGCGTAACCGGGACAGGGAACACTGAAGCTTTCTTT. The chain recombines TRBV9 with TRBJ1-1, with 8 positions matching TRBD1. CDR1 and CDR2 from the germline V gene are SGDLS and YYNGEE. There are 15 residues in the CDR3. Trimming took 1 base from V and 1 from J; bases not matched to a gene: 3.